These 7 T cell receptor beta chains came from one sample sequenced in a study of T-cell memory formation after mild COVID-19 (dated by TCRdb to 2020 to 2023). The library relied on 5' RACE. The data were produced on an Illumina NovaSeq 6000. TCRdb took the public reads, trimmed them with fastp at Q25, ran MiXCR for clone calling and kept in-frame beta chains. Each entry is one CDR3 protein sequence, shown with its most common DNA and genes. In all, the sample holds fewer than 150,000 distinct CDR3 sequences, and 14% of those were seen once. The leading ten clones occupy around 27% of the sample. Source material: PBMCs or a T cell subset sorted from them (not recorded which). Receptors were obtained from an adult woman who had mild COVID-19 (a few samples of this study predate the infection). The sample titles of this study are shuffled in the database, so cell type and time point are left out; the donor was told from shared clones.

V usage is TRBV11-2 and J usage is TRBJ2-4; D may be TRBD1 or TRBD2 (6 bases each). Germline V gene lookup returns CDR1 SGHAT and CDR2 FQNNGV. V was clipped by 2 bases and J by 7 bases, with 12 bases between them. There are 14 residues in the CDR3. CDR3 protein: CASSLIGGWNIQYF. The CDR3 DNA is TGTGCCAGCAGCTTAATCGGGGGCTGGAACATTCAGTACTTC.

The V gene is TRBV7-9, the J gene TRBJ2-7; D may be TRBD1 (5 bases). V lost 5 bases and J lost 4, with 9 bases in between. Germline V CDR1 and CDR2: SEHNR, FQNEAQ (reference sequence). CDR3 length: 12 amino acids. The CDR3 sequence is CASSTQVYEQYF. The CDR3 nucleotides are TGTGCCAGCAGCACACAGGTTTACGAGCAGTACTTC.

The rearrangement uses TRBV2 and TRBJ1-5, with a tentative D call TRBD1 (6 bases). In germline, CDR1 is SNHLY, CDR2 FYNNEI. The CDR3 spans 14 residues. V shed 6 bases and J shed 7 bases, with 16 bases lying between them. In DNA, the CDR3 is TGTGCCAGCAGGGAGGCAGGGGCGGTCCAGCCCCAGCATTTT. Translation gives CASREAGAVQPQHF.

Ten or more counts support this clonotype. The chain employs TRBV7-6 and TRBJ2-3; 11 bases line up with TRBD2. With V trimmed by 5 bases and J by 4 bases, 11 bases remained unmatched. The CDR3 covers 17 residues. CDR1 and CDR2 from the germline V gene are SGHVS and FNYEAQ. The CDR3 loop is CASSLSLAGGPPDTQYF. In nucleotides, the CDR3 is TGTGCCAGCAGCCTATCCCTAGCGGGAGGCCCCCCAGATACGCAGTATTTT.

This clonotype was seen more than once but under ten times. The chain has TRBV5-5 and TRBJ1-2; D might be TRBD1 (5 bases). V gave up 4 bases and J gave up 6 bases, with 16 bases separating them. Germline V gene data show CDR1 as SGHKS and CDR2 as YYEKEE (reference sequence). The CDR3 is 14 residues long. CDR3 in DNA: TGTGCCAGCAGCCAATTCAGTGTGGGGGATGGCTACACCTTC. Translation gives CASSQFSVGDGYTF.

This clonotype has a handful of counts. The chain recombines TRBV12-3 or TRBV12-4 with TRBJ2-7; 9 bases agree with TRBD1. CDR3 length: 15 residues. The junction had 5 bases not matched to a gene; V was cut back by 5 bases and J by 0 bases. CDR3: CASSLGTGSSYEQYF. CDR3 in DNA: TGTGCCAGCAGTCTAGGGACAGGGAGCTCCTACGAGCAGTACTTC.

This chain connects TRBV4-2 to TRBJ1-1; no firm D call. This CDR3 has 12 residues. V lost 1 base and J lost 6, with 6 bases in between. The germline V gene has CDR1 LGHNA and CDR2 YNFKEQ. The CDR3 region has the DNA TGTGCCAGCAGCCAAGTTGGCGCTGAAGCTTTCTTT. This translates into CASSQVGAEAFF.